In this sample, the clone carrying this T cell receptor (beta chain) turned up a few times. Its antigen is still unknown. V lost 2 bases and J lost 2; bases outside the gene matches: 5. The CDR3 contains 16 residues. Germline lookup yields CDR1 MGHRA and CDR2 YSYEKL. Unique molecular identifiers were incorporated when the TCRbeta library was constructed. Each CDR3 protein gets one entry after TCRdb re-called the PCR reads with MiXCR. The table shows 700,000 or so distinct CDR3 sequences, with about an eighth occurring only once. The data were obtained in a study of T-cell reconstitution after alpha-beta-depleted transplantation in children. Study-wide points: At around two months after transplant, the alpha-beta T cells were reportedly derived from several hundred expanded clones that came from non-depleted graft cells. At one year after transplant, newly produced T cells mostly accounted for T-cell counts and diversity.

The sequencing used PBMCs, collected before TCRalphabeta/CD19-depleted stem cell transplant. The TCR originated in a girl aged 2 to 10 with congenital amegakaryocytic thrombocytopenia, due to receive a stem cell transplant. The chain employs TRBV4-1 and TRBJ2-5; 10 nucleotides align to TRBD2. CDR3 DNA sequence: TGCGCCAGCAGCCAATCCGAACTAGCGGGACAAGAGACCCAGTACTTC. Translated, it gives CASSQSELAGQETQYF.